The 9 T cell receptor beta chains below were found in one sample sequenced in a study of blood T cell repertoires in COVID-19. Profiling relied on immunoSEQ multiplex PCR, and the TCRdb table lists in-frame clones only, not all of them. The sample yields a few hundred thousand clones, about 85% seen once. The sequenced sample consisted of peripheral blood. These receptors all stem from a woman aged 45-60 years with active or convalescent COVID-19.

The DNA for the CDR3 is TGTGCCAGCAGCTCGACCAGGGGGGCGACCCAGTACTTC. Its translation is CASSSTRGATQYF. The genes are TRBV6-5 and TRBJ2-5, with D possibly TRBD1 on 7 matching bases. The V and J ends lost 6 bases and 7 bases respectively, with 15 bases between them. Germline CDR1 reads MNHEY; CDR2 reads SVGAGI. This CDR3 is built from 13 residues.

The rearrangement joins TRBV7-8 to TRBJ2-5; perhaps TRBD1 as D (5 bases). This CDR3 is 14 amino acids long. Germline V lookup: CDR1 SGHVS, CDR2 FQNEAQ. Trimming removed 2 bases from V and 2 bases from J, with 9 bases in between. The CDR3 sequence: CASSLQGIQETQYF. Here the CDR3 DNA reads TGTGCCAGCAGCTTACAGGGTATTCAAGAGACCCAGTACTTC.

The V and J genes are TRBV6-6 and TRBJ2-7; 15 bases align to TRBD2. Germline assignment: CDR1 MNHNY and CDR2 SVGAGI (reference sequence). The CDR3 consists of 20 residues. V dropped 5 bases and J dropped 3; count of bases not matched to a gene: 17. CDR3 DNA sequence: TGTGCCAGCAGTCTGGGACTAGCGGGAGGAGAATCCATGCGCAACTACGAGCAGTACTTC. Translation: CASSLGLAGGESMRNYEQYF.

This clone was found a few times. V gene TRBV28 combines with J gene TRBJ1-5; D is perhaps TRBD1 (6 bases). Germline assignment: CDR1 MDHEN and CDR2 SYDVKM. The CDR3 sequence is 16 residues long. V lost 6 bases and J 7 bases, leaving 22 bases between the germline ends. The CDR3: CASSLGRQGHGQPQHF. The CDR3 DNA is TGTGCCAGCAGCCTAGGCAGGCAGGGGCACGGACAGCCCCAGCATTTT.

This clone appeared a single time. The rearrangement joins TRBV7-9 to TRBJ2-1; 7 bases map to TRBD2. Germline CDR1 is SEHNR and CDR2 is FQNEAQ (reference sequence). V lost 5 bases, J lost 4 bases, and 8 bases stayed unmatched. The CDR3 length is 15 residues. The CDR3, as DNA: TGTGCCAGCAGCCCCTTTGCGGGAGCTTACAATGAGCAGTTCTTC. Residues: CASSPFAGAYNEQFF.

V gene TRBV5-1 combines with J gene TRBJ2-1; D may be TRBD2 (6 bases). The CDR3 has 11 residues. Germline V gene lookup returns CDR1 SGHRS and CDR2 YFSETQ. Between the trimmed V and J ends, which lost 6 bases and 10 bases, there was a span of 11 bases. The chain's CDR3 is CASTSAGEQFF. The CDR3 region has the DNA TGCGCCAGCACGTCGGCGGGGGAGCAGTTCTTC.

V usage is TRBV5-1 and J usage is TRBJ2-1, with 11 bases fitting TRBD1. Germline-derived CDR1 and CDR2 are SGHRS and YFSETQ. This CDR3 is built from 15 residues. V shed 4 bases, J shed 5 bases, and the junction held 5 bases outside the gene matches. CDR3 residues: CASSLGTGGHNEQFF. The CDR3 bases are TGCGCCAGCAGCCTTGGGACAGGGGGACACAATGAGCAGTTCTTC.

The chain combines TRBV7-9 with TRBJ2-5, with D maybe TRBD1 (6 bases). This CDR3 has 15 residues. Trimming pared 5 bases from V and 5 bases from J, leaving 18 bases between. Germline-derived CDR1 and CDR2 are SEHNR and FQNEAQ (reference sequence). CDR3 DNA: TGTGCCAGCAGCCGGCATACAGGGAGAGGTGAGACCCAGTACTTC. Its translation is CASSRHTGRGETQYF. Drawing the rest from reference TRBV7-9 and TRBJ2-5, the complete variable domain is DTGVSQNPRHKITKRGQNVTFRCDPISEHNRLYWYRQTLGQGPEFLTYFQNEAQLEKSRLLSDRFSAERPKGSFSTLEIQRTEQGDSAMYLCASSRHTGRGETQYFGPGTRLLVL.

This sequence joins TRBV5-1 and TRBJ2-7, with 9 bases fitting TRBD1. V gave up 2 bases and J gave up 6 bases; unmatched junction bases: 9. This CDR3 is 15 amino acids long. Germline-derived CDR1 and CDR2 are SGHRS and YFSETQ. The CDR3, as DNA: TGCGCCAGCAGCTTACAGGGGGCAGGTTCATCCGAGCAGTACTTC. It codes for CASSLQGAGSSEQYF. Filled out from reference TRBV5-1 and TRBJ2-7, the complete variable domain reads KAGVTQTPRYLIKTRGQQVTLSCSPISGHRSVSWYQQTPGQGLQFLFEYFSETQRNKGNFPGRFSGRQFSNSRSEMNVSTLELGDSALYLCASSLQGAGSSEQYFGPGTRLTVT.